The clone carrying this T cell receptor (beta chain) was recorded once. Assignment of participants to cohorts was predicated upon participant-reported clinical history. The sample comes from a study of blood T cell repertoires in COVID-19. Across the whole study: Nucleic acid was either cDNA or gDNA, and it came from T cells, B-cell-depleted T cells, or PBMCs.

Libraries were prepared by immunoSEQ multiplex PCR; TCRdb keeps only in-frame clonotypes and omits some of them. This table holds around 310,000 clones, over 70% found once. The CDR3 totals 13 residues. The ends were cut back, 4 bases at V and 2 bases at J, with 10 bases in the middle. Germline V CDR1 and CDR2: SGHRS, YFSETQ. The rearrangement links TRBV5-1 to TRBJ2-7, with D maybe TRBD1 (5 bases). Material for sequencing was PBMCs or T cells enriched from blood (not recorded which). This clonotype originated in a man between 25 and 39 years old who had recovered from COVID-19. In DNA, the CDR3 is TGCGCCAGCAGCGGCCTGGGGCCCTACGAGCAGTACTTC. Amino acid sequence: CASSGLGPYEQYF.